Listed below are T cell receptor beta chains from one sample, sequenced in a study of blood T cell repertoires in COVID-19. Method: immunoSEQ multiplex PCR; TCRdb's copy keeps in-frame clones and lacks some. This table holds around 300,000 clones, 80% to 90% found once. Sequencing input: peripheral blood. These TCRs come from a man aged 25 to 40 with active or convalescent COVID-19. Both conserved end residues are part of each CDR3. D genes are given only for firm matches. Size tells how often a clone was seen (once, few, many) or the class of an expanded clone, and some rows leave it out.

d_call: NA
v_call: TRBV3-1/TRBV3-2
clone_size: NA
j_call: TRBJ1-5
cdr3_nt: TGTGCCAGCAGCCAAGGGGGGGATGGAAGCAATCAGCCCCAGCATTTT
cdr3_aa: CASSQGGDGSNQPQHF

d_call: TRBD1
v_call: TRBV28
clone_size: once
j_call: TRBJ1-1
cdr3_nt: TGTGCCAGCAGCCGGCCGGGACAGCGAAACACTGAAGCTTTCTTT
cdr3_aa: CASSRPGQRNTEAFF

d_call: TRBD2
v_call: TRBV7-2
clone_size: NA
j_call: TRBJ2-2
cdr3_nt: TGTGCCAGCAGCTCCCAGACTAGCGGGGGGGCGGACGGGGAGCTGTTTTTT
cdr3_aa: CASSSQTSGGADGELFF

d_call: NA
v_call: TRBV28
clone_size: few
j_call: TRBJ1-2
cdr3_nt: TGTGCCAGCAGTTTACCCCAGTCTTATGGCTACACCTTC
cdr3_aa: CASSLPQSYGYTF

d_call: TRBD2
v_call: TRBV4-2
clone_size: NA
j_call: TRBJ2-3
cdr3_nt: TGTGCCAGCAGCCAAGGAGACGGGGGGGGCCGCGTAGATACGCAGTATTTT
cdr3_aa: CASSQGDGGGRVDTQYF

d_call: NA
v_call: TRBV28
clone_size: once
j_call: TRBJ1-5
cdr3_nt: TGTGCCAGCAGCCCCCTCCGGGGGATCAGCAATCAGCCCCAGCATTTT
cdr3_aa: CASSPLRGISNQPQHF

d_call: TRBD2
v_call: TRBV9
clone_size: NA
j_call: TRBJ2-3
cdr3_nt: TGTGCCAGCAGCCCCCCCGTAGCGGGAGCGGATACGCAGTATTTT
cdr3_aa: CASSPPVAGADTQYF

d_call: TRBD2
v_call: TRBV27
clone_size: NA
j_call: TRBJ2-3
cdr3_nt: TGTGCCAGCAGTTTGGGCGCGGGAGTTTCAGATACGCAGTATTTT
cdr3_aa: CASSLGAGVSDTQYF

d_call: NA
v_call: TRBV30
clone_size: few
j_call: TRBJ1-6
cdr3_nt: TGTGCCTGGAGTCCAGGGCCGGGGGAGCATTCACCCCTCCACTTT
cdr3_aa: CAWSPGPGEHSPLHF

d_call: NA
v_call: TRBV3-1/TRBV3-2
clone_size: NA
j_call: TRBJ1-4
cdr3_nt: TGTGCCAGCAGCCAAGCTAGCCTTGCAACTAATGAAAAACTGTTTTTT
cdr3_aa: CASSQASLATNEKLFF

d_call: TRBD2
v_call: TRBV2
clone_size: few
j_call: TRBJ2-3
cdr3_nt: TGTGCCAGCAGTGACTTAAGGACTAGCGGGGGCACAGATACGCAGTATTTT
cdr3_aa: CASSDLRTSGGTDTQYF

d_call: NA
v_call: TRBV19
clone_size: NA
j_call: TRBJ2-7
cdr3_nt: TGTGCCAGTAGTATAGGACCGGGTTTTACCTACGAGCAGTACTTC
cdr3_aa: CASSIGPGFTYEQYF

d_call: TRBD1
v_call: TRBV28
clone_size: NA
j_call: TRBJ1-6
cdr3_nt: TGTGCCAGCAGTTTAGGGGACAGGGTCAGAACACCCCTCCACTTT
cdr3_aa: CASSLGDRVRTPLHF

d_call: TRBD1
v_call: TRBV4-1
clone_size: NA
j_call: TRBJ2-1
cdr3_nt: TGCGCCAGCAGCCAAGACCCGGGACAGGGAGCTTCCAATGAGCAGTTCTTC
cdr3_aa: CASSQDPGQGASNEQFF

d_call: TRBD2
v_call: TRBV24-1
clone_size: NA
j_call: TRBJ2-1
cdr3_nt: TGTGCCACCAGTGATTCCGGGACTAGCAGAGGGAGCTCCTACAATGAGCAGTTCTTC
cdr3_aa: CATSDSGTSRGSSYNEQFF

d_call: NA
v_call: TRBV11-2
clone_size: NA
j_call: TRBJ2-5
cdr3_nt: TGTGCCAGCGGGAGTGGGGAGACCCAGTACTTC
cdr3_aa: CASGSGETQYF

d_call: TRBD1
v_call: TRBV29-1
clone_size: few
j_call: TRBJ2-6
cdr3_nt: TGCAGCGTTCAGGGGGCGGACGTCCTGACTTTC
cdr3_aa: CSVQGADVLTF

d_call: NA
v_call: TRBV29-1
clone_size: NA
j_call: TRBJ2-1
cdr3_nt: TGCAGCGTTGTCGGTCCGGGAAACGCAGTTGAGCAGTTCTTC
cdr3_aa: CSVVGPGNAVEQFF

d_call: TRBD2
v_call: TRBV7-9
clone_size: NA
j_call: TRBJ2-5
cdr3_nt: TGTGCCAGCAGCTTAGCCACGGGACTAGCGGGGGGAGAGACCCAGTACTTC
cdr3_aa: CASSLATGLAGGETQYF

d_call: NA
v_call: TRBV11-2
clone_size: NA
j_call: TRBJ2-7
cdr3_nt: TGTGCCAGCAGCTTAGGTGCAGCCTACGAGCAGTACTTC
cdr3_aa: CASSLGAAYEQYF

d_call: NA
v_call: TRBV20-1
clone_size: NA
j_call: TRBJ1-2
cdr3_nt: TGCAGTGCTAGGCCGGGATACGGCTACACCTTC
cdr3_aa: CSARPGYGYTF

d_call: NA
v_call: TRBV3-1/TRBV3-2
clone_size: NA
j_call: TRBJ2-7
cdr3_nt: TGTGCCAGCAGGGATGAGGGTTACGAGCAGTACTTC
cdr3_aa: CASRDEGYEQYF

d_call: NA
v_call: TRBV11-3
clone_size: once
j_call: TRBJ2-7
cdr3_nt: TGTGCCAGCAGCCAACCCGACAGTTCACCCTACGAGCAGTACTTC
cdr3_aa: CASSQPDSSPYEQYF

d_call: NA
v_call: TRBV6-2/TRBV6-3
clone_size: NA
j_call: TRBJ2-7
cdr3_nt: TGTGCCAGCAGTTACCGCGGACAGCCCTACGAGCAGTACTTC
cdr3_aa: CASSYRGQPYEQYF

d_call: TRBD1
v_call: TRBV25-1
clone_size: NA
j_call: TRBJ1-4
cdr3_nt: TGTGCCAGCACCTCCCGAGACAGGGATAATGAAAAACTGTTTTTT
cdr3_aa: CASTSRDRDNEKLFF

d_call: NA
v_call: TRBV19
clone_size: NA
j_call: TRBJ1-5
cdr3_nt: TGTGCCAGTAGTACGACAGGAGATAGCAATCAGCCCCAGCATTTT
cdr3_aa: CASSTTGDSNQPQHF

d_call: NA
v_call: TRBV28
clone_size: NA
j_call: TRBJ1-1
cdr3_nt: TGTGCCAGCACTTGGGGGGAGGTAAACACTGAAGCTTTCTTT
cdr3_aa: CASTWGEVNTEAFF

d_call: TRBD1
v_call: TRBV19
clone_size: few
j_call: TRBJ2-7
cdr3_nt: TGTGCCAGTAGTATAGGGACAGGGGAGGTCCACGAGCAGTACTTC
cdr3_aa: CASSIGTGEVHEQYF

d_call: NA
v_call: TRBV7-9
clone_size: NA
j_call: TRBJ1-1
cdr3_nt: TGTGCCAGCAGCTTGGCGGGGGGCAGGACTGAAGCTTTCTTT
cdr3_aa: CASSLAGGRTEAFF

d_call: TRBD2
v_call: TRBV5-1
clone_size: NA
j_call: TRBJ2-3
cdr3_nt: TGCGCCAGCAGTATTGGGGAACTAGCGAACACAGATACGCAGTATTTT
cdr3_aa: CASSIGELANTDTQYF

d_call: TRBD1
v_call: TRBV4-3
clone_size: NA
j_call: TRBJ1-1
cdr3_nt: TGCGCCAGCAGCCAAGACACGGGACAGGGACTCACTGAAGCTTTCTTT
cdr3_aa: CASSQDTGQGLTEAFF

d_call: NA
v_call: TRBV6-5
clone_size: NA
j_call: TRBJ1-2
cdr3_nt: TGTGCCAGCAGCCCCCGGCCAAGGGGAGGCTACACCTTC
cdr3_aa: CASSPRPRGGYTF

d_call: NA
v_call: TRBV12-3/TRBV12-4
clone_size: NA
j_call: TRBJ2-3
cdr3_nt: TGTGCCAGCAGTCCTACCCATCCACGGGCGCAGTATTTT
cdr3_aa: CASSPTHPRAQYF

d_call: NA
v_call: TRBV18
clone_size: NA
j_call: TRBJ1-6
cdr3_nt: TGTGCCAGCTCACCTTTCCAGGGTTTCCAGGGGCAGTCACCCCTCCACTTT
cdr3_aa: CASSPFQGFQGQSPLHF

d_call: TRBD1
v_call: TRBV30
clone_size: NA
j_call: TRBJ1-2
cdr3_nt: TGTGCCTGGGGGACAGGGGACTATGGCTACACCTTC
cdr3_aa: CAWGTGDYGYTF

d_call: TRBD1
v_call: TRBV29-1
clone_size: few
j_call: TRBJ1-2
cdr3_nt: TGCAGCGTCGCTTCCACAGGGGACGGAAACTATGGCTACACCTTC
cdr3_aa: CSVASTGDGNYGYTF

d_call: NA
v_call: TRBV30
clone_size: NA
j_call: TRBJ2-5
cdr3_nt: TGTGCCTGGAGTCCAGATACGAGGGCCCAGTACTTC
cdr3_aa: CAWSPDTRAQYF

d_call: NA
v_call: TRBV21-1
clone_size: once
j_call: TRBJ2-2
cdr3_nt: TGTGCCAGCAGCAAAGCGGAGGGAGGGCGCACCGGGGAGCTGTTTTTT
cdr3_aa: CASSKAEGGRTGELFF

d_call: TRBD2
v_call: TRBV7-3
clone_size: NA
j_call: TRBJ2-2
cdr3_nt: TGTGCCAGCAGCTCGGCTAGCGGGAGAGGCACCGGGGAGCTGTTTTTT
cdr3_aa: CASSSASGRGTGELFF

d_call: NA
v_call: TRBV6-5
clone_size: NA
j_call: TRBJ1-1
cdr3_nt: TGTGCCAGCAGTTACTCCTTGAGAGGATCTGAAGCTTTCTTT
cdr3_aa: CASSYSLRGSEAFF

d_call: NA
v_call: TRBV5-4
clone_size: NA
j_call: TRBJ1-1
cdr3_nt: TGTGCCAGCAGCTTGTCCCGGACATCGGAAGCTTTCTTT
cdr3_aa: CASSLSRTSEAFF

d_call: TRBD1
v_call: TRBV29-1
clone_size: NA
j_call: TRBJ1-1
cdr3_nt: TGCAGCGCCGCACCAATGCAGACAGGGGGCACTGAAGCTTTCTTT
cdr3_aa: CSAAPMQTGGTEAFF

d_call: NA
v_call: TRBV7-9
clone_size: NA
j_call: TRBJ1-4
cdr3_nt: TGTGCCAGCAGCTTAGGCAGGGCCGATGAAAAACTGTTTTTT
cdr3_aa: CASSLGRADEKLFF

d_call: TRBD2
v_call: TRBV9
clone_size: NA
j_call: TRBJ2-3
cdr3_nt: TGTGCCAGCAGCGCCGGGGGGTCTGATACGCAGTATTTT
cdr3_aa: CASSAGGSDTQYF

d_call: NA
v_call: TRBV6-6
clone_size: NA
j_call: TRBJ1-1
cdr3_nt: TGTGCCAGCAGCCACGATCCAGGGTGGTTCGCTTTCTTT
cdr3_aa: CASSHDPGWFAFF

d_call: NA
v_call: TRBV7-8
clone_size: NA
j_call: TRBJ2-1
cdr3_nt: TGTGCCAGCAGCTATTTCAGGGCAAATGAGCAGTTCTTC
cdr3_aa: CASSYFRANEQFF

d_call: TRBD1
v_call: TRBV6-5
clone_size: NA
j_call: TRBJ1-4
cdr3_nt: TGTGCCAGCAGTTTACAGGGGGGAGAGTATCGAAAACTGTTTTTT
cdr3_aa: CASSLQGGEYRKLFF

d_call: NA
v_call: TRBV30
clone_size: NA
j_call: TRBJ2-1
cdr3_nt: TGTGCCTGGAGTGTAGCTCCCCTGTACAATGAGCAGTTCTTC
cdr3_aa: CAWSVAPLYNEQFF

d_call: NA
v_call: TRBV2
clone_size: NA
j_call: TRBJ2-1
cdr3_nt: TGTGCCAGCTCCTGGACTGGTGGCAATGAGCAGTTCTTC
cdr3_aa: CASSWTGGNEQFF

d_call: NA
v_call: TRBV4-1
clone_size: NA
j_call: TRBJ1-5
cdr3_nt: TGCGCCAGCAGCCACCGACAGGGCAATCAGCCCCAGCATTTT
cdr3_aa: CASSHRQGNQPQHF

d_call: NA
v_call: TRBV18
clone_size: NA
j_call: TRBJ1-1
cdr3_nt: TGTGCCAGCTCTCAGACAGCGGGGCTGAACACTGAAGCTTTCTTT
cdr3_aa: CASSQTAGLNTEAFF

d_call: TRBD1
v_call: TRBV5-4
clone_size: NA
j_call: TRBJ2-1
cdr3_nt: TGTGCCAGCAGCTTAGGGACAGGTGTGGCCTACAATGAGCAGTTCTTC
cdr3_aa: CASSLGTGVAYNEQFF

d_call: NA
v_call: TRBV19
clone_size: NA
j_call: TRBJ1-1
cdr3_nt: TGTGCCAGTAGTTCGAGCCCGGGTCTCGGTGAAGCTTTCTTT
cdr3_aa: CASSSSPGLGEAFF

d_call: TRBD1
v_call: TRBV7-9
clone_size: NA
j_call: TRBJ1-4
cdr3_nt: TGTGCCAGCAGCTTGATGGACTATTGGACAGGGAGGAATGAGAAACTGTTTTTT
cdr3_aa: CASSLMDYWTGRNEKLFF

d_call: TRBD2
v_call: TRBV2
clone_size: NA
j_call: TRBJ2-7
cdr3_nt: TGTGCCAGCACCCTGGGACTAGCGGGGACCTACGAGCAGTACTTC
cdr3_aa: CASTLGLAGTYEQYF